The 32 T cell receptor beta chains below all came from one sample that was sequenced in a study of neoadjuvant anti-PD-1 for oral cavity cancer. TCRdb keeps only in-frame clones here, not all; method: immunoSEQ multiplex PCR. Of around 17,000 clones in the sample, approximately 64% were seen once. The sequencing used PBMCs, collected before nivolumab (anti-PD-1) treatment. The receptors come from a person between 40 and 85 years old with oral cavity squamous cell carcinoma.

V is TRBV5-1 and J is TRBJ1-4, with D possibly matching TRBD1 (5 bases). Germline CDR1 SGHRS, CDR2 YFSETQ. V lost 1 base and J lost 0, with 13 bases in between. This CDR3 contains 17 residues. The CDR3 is CASSLRGEEATNEKLFF. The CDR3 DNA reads TGCGCCAGCAGCTTGCGGGGGGAAGAGGCAACTAATGAAAAACTGTTTTTT.

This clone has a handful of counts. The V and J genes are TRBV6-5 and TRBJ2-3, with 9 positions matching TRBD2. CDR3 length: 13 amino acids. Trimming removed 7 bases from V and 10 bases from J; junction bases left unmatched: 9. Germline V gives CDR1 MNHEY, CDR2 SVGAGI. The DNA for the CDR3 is TGTGCCAGCACCAGCGCGGGGGGGGAAGCGCAGTATTTT. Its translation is CASTSAGGEAQYF.

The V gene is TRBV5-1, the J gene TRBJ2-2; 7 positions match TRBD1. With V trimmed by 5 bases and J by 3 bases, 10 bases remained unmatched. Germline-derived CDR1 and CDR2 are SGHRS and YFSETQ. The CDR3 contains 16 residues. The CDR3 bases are TGCGCCAGCAGTCCCCCCGAGACAGGGTACACCGGGGAGCTGTTTTTT. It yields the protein CASSPPETGYTGELFF.

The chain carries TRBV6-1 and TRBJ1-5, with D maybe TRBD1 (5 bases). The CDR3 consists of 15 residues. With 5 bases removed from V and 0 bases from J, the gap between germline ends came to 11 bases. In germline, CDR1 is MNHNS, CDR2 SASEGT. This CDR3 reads CASSLPGLSNQPQHF. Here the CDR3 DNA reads TGTGCCAGCAGTCTACCGGGACTTAGCAATCAGCCCCAGCATTTT.

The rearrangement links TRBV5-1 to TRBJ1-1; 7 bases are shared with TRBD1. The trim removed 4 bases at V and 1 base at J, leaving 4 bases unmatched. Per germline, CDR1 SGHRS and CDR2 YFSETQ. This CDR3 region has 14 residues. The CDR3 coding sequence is TGCGCCAGCAGCCCTAGGACAGGGAACACTGAAGCTTTCTTT. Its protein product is CASSPRTGNTEAFF.

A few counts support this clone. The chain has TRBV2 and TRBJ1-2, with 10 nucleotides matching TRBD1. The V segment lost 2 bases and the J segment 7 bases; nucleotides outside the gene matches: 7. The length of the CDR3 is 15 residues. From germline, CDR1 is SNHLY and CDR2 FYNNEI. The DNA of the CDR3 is TGTGCCAGCAGTGAATGGGACAGGGGATCTGGTGGCTACACCTTC. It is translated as CASSEWDRGSGGYTF.

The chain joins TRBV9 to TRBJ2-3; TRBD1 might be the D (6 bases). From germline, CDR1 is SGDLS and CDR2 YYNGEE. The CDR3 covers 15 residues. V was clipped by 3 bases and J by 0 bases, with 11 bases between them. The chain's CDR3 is CASSATGASTDTQYF. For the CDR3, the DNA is TGTGCCAGCAGCGCGACAGGAGCCAGCACAGATACGCAGTATTTT.

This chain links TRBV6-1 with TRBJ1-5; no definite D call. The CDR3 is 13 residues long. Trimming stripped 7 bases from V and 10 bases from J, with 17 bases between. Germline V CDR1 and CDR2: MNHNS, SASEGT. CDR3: CASTGPQEGPQHF. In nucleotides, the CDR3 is TGTGCCAGCACTGGACCCCAAGAGGGCCCCCAGCATTTT.

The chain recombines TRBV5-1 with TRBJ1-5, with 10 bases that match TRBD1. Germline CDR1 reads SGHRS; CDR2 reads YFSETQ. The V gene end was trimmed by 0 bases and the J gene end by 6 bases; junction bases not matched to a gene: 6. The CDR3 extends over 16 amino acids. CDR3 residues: CASSLGPGQGVQPQHF. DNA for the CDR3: TGCGCCAGCAGCTTGGGCCCAGGACAGGGGGTTCAGCCCCAGCATTTT.

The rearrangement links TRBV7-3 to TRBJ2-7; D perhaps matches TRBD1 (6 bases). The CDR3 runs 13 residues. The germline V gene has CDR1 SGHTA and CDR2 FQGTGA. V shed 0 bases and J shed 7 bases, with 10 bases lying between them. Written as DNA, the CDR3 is TGTGCCAGCAGCTTAACCAGGGGTGGAGAGCAGTACTTC. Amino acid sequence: CASSLTRGGEQYF.

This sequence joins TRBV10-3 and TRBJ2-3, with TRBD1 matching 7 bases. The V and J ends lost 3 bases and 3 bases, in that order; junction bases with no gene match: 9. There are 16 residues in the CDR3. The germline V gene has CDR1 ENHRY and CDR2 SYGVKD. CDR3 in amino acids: CAISERQGGVTDTQYF. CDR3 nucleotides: TGTGCCATCAGTGAAAGACAGGGTGGCGTTACAGATACGCAGTATTTT.

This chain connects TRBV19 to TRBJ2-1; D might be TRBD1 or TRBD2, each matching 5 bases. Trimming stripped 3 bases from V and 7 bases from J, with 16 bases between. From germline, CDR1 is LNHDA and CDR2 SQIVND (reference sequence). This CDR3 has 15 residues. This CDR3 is CASSIGGGYRNEQFF. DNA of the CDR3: TGTGCCAGTAGTATCGGTGGGGGATACAGGAATGAGCAGTTCTTC.

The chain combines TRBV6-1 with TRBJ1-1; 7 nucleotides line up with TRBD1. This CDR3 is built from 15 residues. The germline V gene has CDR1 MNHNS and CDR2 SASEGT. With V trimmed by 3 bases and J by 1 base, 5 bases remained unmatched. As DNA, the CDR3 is TGTGCCAGCAGTGAGATGACAGGGCAGAACACTGAAGCTTTCTTT. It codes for CASSEMTGQNTEAFF.

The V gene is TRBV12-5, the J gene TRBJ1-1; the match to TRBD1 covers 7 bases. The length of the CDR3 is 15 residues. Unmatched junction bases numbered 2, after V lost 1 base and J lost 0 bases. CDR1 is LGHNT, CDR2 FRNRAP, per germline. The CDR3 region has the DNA TGTGCTAGTGGTTTGGGACAGGGTCTGAACACTGAAGCTTTCTTT. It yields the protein CASGLGQGLNTEAFF.

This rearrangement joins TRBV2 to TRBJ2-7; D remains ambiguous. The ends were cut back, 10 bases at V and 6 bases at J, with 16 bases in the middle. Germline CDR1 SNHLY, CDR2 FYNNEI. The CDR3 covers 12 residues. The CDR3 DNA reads TGTGCCATAATGATTAAATCGTTCGAGCAGTACTTC. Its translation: CAIMIKSFEQYF.

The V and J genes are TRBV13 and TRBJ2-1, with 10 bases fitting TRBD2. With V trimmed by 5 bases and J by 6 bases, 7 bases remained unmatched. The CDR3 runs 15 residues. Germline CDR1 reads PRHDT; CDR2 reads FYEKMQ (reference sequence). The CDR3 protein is CASSPLAGAGNEQFF. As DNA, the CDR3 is TGTGCCAGCAGCCCCCTAGCGGGAGCGGGCAATGAGCAGTTCTTC.

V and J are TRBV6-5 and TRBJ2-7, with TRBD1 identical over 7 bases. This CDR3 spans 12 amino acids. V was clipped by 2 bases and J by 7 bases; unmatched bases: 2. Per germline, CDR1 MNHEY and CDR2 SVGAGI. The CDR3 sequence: CASSYTTGEQYF. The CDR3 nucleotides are TGTGCCAGCAGTTACACGACAGGGGAGCAGTACTTC.

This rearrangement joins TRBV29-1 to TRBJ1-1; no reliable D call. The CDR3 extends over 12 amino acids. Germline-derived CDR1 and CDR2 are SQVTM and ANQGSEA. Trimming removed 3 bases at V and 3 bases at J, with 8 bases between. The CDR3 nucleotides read TGCAGCGTTGACACCCGGTACACTGAAGCTTTCTTT. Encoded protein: CSVDTRYTEAFF.

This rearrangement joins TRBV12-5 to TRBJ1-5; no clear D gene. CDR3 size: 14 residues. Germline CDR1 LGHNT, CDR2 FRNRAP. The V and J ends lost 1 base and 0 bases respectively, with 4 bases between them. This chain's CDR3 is CASGLGSSNQPQHF. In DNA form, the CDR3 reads TGTGCTAGTGGTTTGGGATCTAGCAATCAGCCCCAGCATTTT.

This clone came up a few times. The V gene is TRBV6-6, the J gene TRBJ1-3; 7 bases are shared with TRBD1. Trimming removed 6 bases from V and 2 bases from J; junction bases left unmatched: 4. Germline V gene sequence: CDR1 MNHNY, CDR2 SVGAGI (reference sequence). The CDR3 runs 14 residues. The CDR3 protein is CASSQQGTGNTIYF. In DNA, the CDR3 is TGTGCCAGCAGCCAACAGGGGACTGGAAACACCATATATTTT.

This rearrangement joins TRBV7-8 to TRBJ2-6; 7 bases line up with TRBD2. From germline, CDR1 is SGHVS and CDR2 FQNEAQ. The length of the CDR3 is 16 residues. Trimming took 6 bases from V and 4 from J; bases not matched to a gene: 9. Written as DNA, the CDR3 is TGTGCCAGCAGAGTGACTGGGGGGGTAGGGGCCAACGTCCTGACTTTC. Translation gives CASRVTGGVGANVLTF. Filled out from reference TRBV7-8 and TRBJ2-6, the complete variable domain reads GAGVSQSPRYKVAKRGQDVALRCDPISGHVSLFWYQQALGQGPEFLTYFQNEAQLDKSGLPSDRFFAERPEGSVSTLKIQRTQQEDSAVYLCASRVTGGVGANVLTFGAGSRLTVL.

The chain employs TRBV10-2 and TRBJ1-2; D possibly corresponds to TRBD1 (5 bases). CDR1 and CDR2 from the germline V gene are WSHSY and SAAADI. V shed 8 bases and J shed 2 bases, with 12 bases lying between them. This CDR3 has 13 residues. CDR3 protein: CASGTDPNYGYTF. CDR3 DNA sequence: TGCGCCAGCGGGACCGATCCAAACTATGGCTACACCTTC.

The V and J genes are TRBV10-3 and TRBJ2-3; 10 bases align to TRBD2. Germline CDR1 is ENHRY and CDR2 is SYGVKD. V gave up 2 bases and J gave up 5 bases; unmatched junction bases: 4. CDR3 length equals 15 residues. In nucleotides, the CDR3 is TGTGCCATCAGTGAGCCTAGCGGGAGTGGAGATACGCAGTATTTT. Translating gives CAISEPSGSGDTQYF.

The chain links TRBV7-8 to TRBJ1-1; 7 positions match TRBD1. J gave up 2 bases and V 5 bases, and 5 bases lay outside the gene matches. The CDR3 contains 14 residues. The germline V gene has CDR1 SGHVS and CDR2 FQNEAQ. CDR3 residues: CASSLGQFNTEAFF. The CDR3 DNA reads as TGTGCCAGCAGCCTGGGACAGTTTAACACTGAAGCTTTCTTT.

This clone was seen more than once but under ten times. The CDR3 loop reads CASSARSDTQYF. The CDR3, as DNA: TGTGCCAGCAGTGCTAGATCAGATACGCAGTATTTT. This sequence joins TRBV6-6 and TRBJ2-3; D call uncertain. Trimming took off 5 bases at V and 4 bases at J, with 7 bases between the two ends. Per germline, CDR1 MNHNY and CDR2 SVGAGI (reference sequence). This CDR3 is built from 12 residues.

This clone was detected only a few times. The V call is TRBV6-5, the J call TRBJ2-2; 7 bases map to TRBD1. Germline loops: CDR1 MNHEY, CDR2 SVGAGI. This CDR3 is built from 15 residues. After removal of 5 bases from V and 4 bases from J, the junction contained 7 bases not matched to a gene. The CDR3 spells CASSGGQVPTGELFF. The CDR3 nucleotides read TGTGCCAGCAGTGGAGGACAGGTTCCCACCGGGGAGCTGTTTTTT.

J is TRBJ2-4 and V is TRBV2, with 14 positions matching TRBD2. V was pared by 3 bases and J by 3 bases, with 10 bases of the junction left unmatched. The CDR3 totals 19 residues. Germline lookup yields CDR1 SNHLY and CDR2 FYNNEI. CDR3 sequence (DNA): TGTGCCAGCAGTGATTCGGGACTAGCGGGAGCGGTCAGCAAAAACATTCAGTACTTC. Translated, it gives CASSDSGLAGAVSKNIQYF. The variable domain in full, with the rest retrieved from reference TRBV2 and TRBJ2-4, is EPEVTQTPSHQVTQMGQEVILRCVPISNHLYFYWYRQILGQKVEFLVSFYNNEISEKSEIFDDQFSVERPDGSNFTLKIRSTKLEDSAMYFCASSDSGLAGAVSKNIQYFGAGTRLSVL.

Here the CDR3 reads CASTAAGTSGLDEQFF. The CDR3 DNA sequence: TGTGCCAGCACCGCAGCCGGGACTAGCGGGTTGGATGAGCAGTTCTTC. V usage is TRBV5-6 and J usage is TRBJ2-1, with TRBD2 matching over 12 bases. The junction had 12 bases not matched to a gene; V was cut back by 6 bases and J by 8 bases. The CDR3 is 16 amino acids. Germline values: CDR1 SGHDT, CDR2 YYEEEE.

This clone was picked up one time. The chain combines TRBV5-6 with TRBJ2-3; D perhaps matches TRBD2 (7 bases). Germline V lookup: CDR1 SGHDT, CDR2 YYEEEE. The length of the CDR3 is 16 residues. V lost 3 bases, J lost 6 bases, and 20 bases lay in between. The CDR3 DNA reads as TGTGCCAGCAGCTCCCGAGGGGGGGAACTGTTGGATACGCAGTATTTT. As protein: CASSSRGGELLDTQYF.

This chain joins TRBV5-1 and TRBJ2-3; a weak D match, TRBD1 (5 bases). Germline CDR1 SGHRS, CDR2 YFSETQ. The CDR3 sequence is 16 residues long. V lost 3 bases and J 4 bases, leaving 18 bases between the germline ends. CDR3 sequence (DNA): TGCGCCAGCAGCTCCCGACAGAACTCTCGGGCAGATACGCAGTATTTT. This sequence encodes CASSSRQNSRADTQYF.

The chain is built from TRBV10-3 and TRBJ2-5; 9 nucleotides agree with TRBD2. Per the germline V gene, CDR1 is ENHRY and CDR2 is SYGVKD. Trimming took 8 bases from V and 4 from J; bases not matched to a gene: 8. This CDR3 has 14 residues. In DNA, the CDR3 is TGTGCCATCGCTGGCCGAGCGGGAGGAGAGACCCAGTACTTC. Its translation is CAIAGRAGGETQYF.

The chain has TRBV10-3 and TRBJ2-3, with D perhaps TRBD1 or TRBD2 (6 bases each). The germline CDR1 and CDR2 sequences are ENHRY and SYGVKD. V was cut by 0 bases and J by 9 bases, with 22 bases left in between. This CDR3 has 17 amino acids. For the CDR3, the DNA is TGTGCCATCAGTGAGTCAGGCGGATTAGCGGAGCAGGGGACGCAGTATTTT. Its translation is CAISESGGLAEQGTQYF.